A selection of T cell receptor beta chains follows, all from one sample in a study of shared clonotypes between healthy human individuals. Clones were sequenced by immunoSEQ multiplex PCR, and TCRdb holds only the in-frame ones, with some missing. The data contain 600,000 to 750,000 clones, less than 95% of them singletons. Sequencing used memory CD8+ T cells from PBMCs. These receptors all come from a man between 18 and 35 years old in good health. Some clones in this sample may be carry-over from other donors' samples. The CDR3 runs from the conserved cysteine through the conserved F or W. The order of the fields is V gene, D gene, J gene, clone size, CDR3 protein, CDR3 DNA. The D gene is left open where the match is weak. Only part of the rows carry a size: once, few, many, or a class if the clone is expanded.

>TRBV11-2|NA|TRBJ2-1|NA
CASSFGPRDPSSNEQFF
TGTGCCAGCAGCTTTGGCCCCCGGGACCCCTCTTCAAATGAGCAGTTCTTC
>TRBV6-6|NA|TRBJ1-5|NA
CASSYLPPYSNQPQHF
TGTGCCAGCAGTTACCTCCCTCCGTATAGCAATCAGCCCCAGCATTTT
>TRBV4-3|NA|TRBJ2-2|NA
CASGPTWEAGELFF
TGCGCCAGCGGGCCTACCTGGGAGGCCGGGGAGCTGTTTTTT
>TRBV10-3|NA|TRBJ2-7|NA
CAISEVGSFHEQYF
TGTGCCATCAGTGAGGTTGGTAGCTTCCACGAGCAGTACTTC
>TRBV2|TRBD2|TRBJ2-3|NA
CASSEKSGLANTDTQYF
TGTGCCAGCAGTGAAAAGTCTGGACTAGCGAACACAGATACGCAGTATTTT
>TRBV5-4|NA|TRBJ1-3|once
CASSLIPGWGNTIYF
TGTGCCAGCAGCCTGATCCCGGGGTGGGGAAACACCATATATTTT
>TRBV15|NA|TRBJ1-3|NA
CATSAPGTEGGNTIYF
TGTGCCACCAGCGCCCCGGGGACGGAGGGTGGAAACACCATATATTTT
>TRBV7-9|TRBD1|TRBJ2-7|NA
CASSLAQGAYYEQYF
TGTGCCAGCAGCTTAGCGCAGGGGGCGTATTACGAGCAGTACTTC
>TRBV5-6|NA|TRBJ1-3|NA
CASSSDDFSGNTIYF
TGTGCCAGCAGCTCGGACGACTTCTCTGGAAACACCATATATTTT
>TRBV2|NA|TRBJ2-7|NA
CASSEEGLRPYEQYF
TGTGCCAGCAGTGAGGAGGGGCTGAGGCCCTACGAGCAGTACTTC
>TRBV28|TRBD2|TRBJ2-4|NA
CASSFVWGGTAKNIQYF
TGTGCCAGCAGTTTTGTCTGGGGGGGAACAGCCAAAAACATTCAGTACTTC
>TRBV28|NA|TRBJ1-2|NA
CASKYGGGHPDYGYTF
TGTGCCAGCAAATATGGGGGGGGACACCCTGACTATGGCTACACCTTC
>TRBV19|NA|TRBJ2-1|NA
CASSIQGLQFF
TGTGCCAGTAGTATCCAGGGCCTGCAGTTCTTC
>TRBV6-5|TRBD1|TRBJ2-2|once
CASSPGTDNTGELFF
TGTGCCAGCAGTCCCGGGACAGACAACACCGGGGAGCTGTTTTTT
>TRBV29-1|NA|TRBJ1-1|NA
CSVGGYGGHLGTEAFF
TGCAGCGTTGGGGGATACGGTGGCCACTTAGGCACTGAAGCTTTCTTT
>TRBV9|TRBD1|TRBJ2-2|few
CASREGTGGSGGELFF
TGTGCCAGCAGGGAAGGGACAGGGGGCAGCGGCGGGGAGCTGTTTTTT
>TRBV7-3|NA|TRBJ1-1|NA
CASSETGMNTEAFF
TGTGCCAGCAGCGAAACAGGTATGAACACTGAAGCTTTCTTT
>TRBV5-6|NA|TRBJ2-7|NA
CASSSGTSYEQYF
TGTGCCAGCAGCTCGGGGACATCCTACGAGCAGTACTTC
>TRBV15|NA|TRBJ2-4|NA
CATSRIRGGTGAKNIQYF
TGTGCCACCAGCAGGATTCGTGGGGGCACGGGAGCCAAAAACATTCAGTACTTC
>TRBV27|NA|TRBJ1-5|NA
CASSHNHQPQHF
TGTGCCAGCAGTCACAACCATCAGCCCCAGCATTTT
>TRBV7-2|NA|TRBJ2-7|NA
CAQEGEATYEQYF
TGTGCCCAGGAGGGGGAGGCGACTTACGAGCAGTACTTC
>TRBV28|TRBD2|TRBJ2-1|many
CASSQPPSGDYNEQFF
TGTGCCAGCAGTCAGCCGCCCAGCGGGGATTACAATGAGCAGTTCTTC
>TRBV2|NA|TRBJ2-1|NA
CASSGRSETGDGRGTLFDEQFF
TGTGCCAGCTCAGGCCGATCGGAGACAGGGGACGGGCGGGGGACCCTTTTCGATGAGCAGTTCTTC
>TRBV6-1|NA|TRBJ2-6|NA
CASSDDSNGANVLTF
TGTGCCAGCAGTGATGACAGTAACGGGGCCAACGTCCTGACTTTC
>TRBV11-2|NA|TRBJ1-2|NA
CASSHSTGYGYTF
TGCGCCAGCAGCCACTCGACAGGCTATGGCTACACCTTC
>TRBV7-6|NA|TRBJ2-7|NA
CASNSGQEGREQYF
TGTGCCAGCAACTCTGGGCAGGAGGGTCGGGAGCAGTACTTC
>TRBV7-8|TRBD2|TRBJ2-1|once
CASSLGGTSGRNEQFF
TGTGCCAGCAGCTTAGGAGGGACTAGCGGGAGGAATGAGCAGTTCTTC
>TRBV27|NA|TRBJ2-1|once
CASSLRGTYNEQFF
TGTGCCAGCAGTTTACGGGGGACCTACAATGAGCAGTTCTTC
>TRBV9|TRBD2|TRBJ2-7|NA
CASSPGTSGRAGYEQYF
TGTGCCAGCAGCCCCGGGACTAGCGGGAGGGCGGGGTACGAGCAGTACTTC
>TRBV27|NA|TRBJ2-3|NA
CASSLSSRSPGTQYF
TGTGCCAGCAGTTTATCTAGCCGCTCCCCGGGTACGCAGTATTTT
>TRBV4-3|NA|TRBJ2-7|NA
CASSPHRGGSAGLYEQYF
TGCGCCAGCAGCCCCCACAGGGGGGGGAGTGCGGGGCTTTACGAGCAGTACTTC
>TRBV15|TRBD1|TRBJ2-7|NA
CATSFGTGTYEQYF
TGTGCCACCTCATTCGGGACAGGGACCTACGAGCAGTACTTC
>TRBV29-1|TRBD2|TRBJ2-7|once
CSVEGLAGGYEQYF
TGCAGCGTTGAAGGACTAGCGGGAGGTTACGAGCAGTACTTC
>TRBV28|NA|TRBJ1-3|NA
CASSGGFGLGNTIYF
TGTGCCAGCAGTGGGGGTTTTGGGCTTGGAAACACCATATATTTT
>TRBV7-9|TRBD2|TRBJ2-2|NA
CASSAGTSGHTGELFF
TGTGCCAGCAGCGCCGGGACTAGCGGGCACACCGGGGAGCTGTTTTTT
>TRBV7-6|TRBD1|TRBJ2-1|NA
CASSPDRGGYNEQFF
TGTGCCAGCAGTCCCGACAGGGGAGGATACAATGAGCAGTTCTTC
>TRBV27|NA|TRBJ1-2|NA
CASSLSRNYGYTF
TGTGCCAGCAGTTTATCGCGTAACTATGGCTACACCTTC
>TRBV7-9|NA|TRBJ2-1|NA
CASSLVAGLDNEQFF
TGTGCCAGCAGCTTAGTTGCAGGACTCGACAATGAGCAGTTCTTC
>TRBV4-1|NA|TRBJ1-2|NA
CASSQEGQAGYGYTF
TGCGCCAGCAGCCAAGAAGGGCAGGCGGGCTATGGCTACACCTTC
>TRBV15|NA|TRBJ1-3|NA
CATSSDSHSGNTIYF
TGTGCCACCAGCAGCGACAGCCACTCTGGAAACACCATATATTTT
>TRBV9|NA|TRBJ1-1|NA
CASSPRSSGTEAFF
TGTGCCAGCAGCCCCAGGTCCTCGGGCACTGAAGCTTTCTTT
>TRBV27|NA|TRBJ1-5|once
CASGWGERQPQHF
TGTGCCAGCGGCTGGGGGGAAAGGCAGCCCCAGCATTTT
>TRBV5-1|TRBD2|TRBJ2-7|NA
CASSLFVLAGDEQYF
TGCGCCAGCAGCTTGTTTGTGCTAGCGGGAGACGAGCAGTACTTC